The rows below give T cell receptor beta chains drawn from one sample of a study of Graves' ophthalmopathy and Graves' hyperthyroidism. TCRdb redid the calling of the multiplex PCR reads with MiXCR, one entry per CDR3 protein. The table lists about 600,000 distinct CDR3 sequences, less than 40% of them singletons. The material sequenced was peripheral blood or thyroid tissue (not recorded which). These receptors were taken from an adult man with Graves' hyperthyroidism. The CDR3 runs from the conserved cysteine through the conserved F or W. A D gene is named only where the DNA matches it firmly. Where a row states a size, it is once, few, many or the class of an expanded clone; other rows omit it.

>many|TRBD2|TRBV7-9|TRBJ2-5|15
TGTGCCAGCGTGTCGGCGGGGGGAATTCAAGAGACCCAGTACTTC
CASVSAGGIQETQYF
>many|TRBD1|TRBV6-1|TRBJ1-6|15
TGTGCCAGCAGTGATTTGGGACAGGGGAATTCACCCCTCCACTTT
CASSDLGQGNSPLHF
>.|TRBD1|TRBV7-9|TRBJ1-5|16
TGTGCCAGCAGCCTTAGCGGAGACAGGGGCAATCAGCTCCAGCATTTT
CASSLSGDRGNQLQHF
>once|TRBD2|TRBV24-1|TRBJ2-1|16
TGTGCCACCAGTGATTTCCCCGGGACTAGCGGGTATGAGCAGTTCTTC
CATSDFPGTSGYEQFF
>.|.|TRBV29-1|TRBJ2-5|12
TGCAGCGTTGTGGAGGGGCAAGAGACCCAGTACTTC
CSVVEGQETQYF
>.|.|TRBV20-1|TRBJ2-7|8
TGCAGTGCTCGGGAGACAGGGTTC
CSARETGF
>.|.|TRBV5-1|TRBJ1-4|17
TGCGCCAGCAGCTTGTCCCCATATGATGTCCTTGGGGAAAAACTGTTTTTT
CASSLSPYDVLGEKLFF
>.|.|TRBV10-3|TRBJ1-1|13
TGTGCCAGCAAGACAGGCGGTAACACTGAAGCTTTCTTT
CASKTGGNTEAFF
>few|.|TRBV24-1|TRBJ2-1|15
TGTGCCACCAGTGAGACTAGAGCAAGATACAATGAGCAGTTCTTC
CATSETRARYNEQFF
>many|TRBD1|TRBV19|TRBJ1-5|16
TGTGCCAGTAGCCGTATCTTCTCAGGGGGTAATCAGCCCCAGCATTTT
CASSRIFSGGNQPQHF
>.|.|TRBV7-9|TRBJ1-1|13
TGTGCCAGCAGTTTAGCCTCGGGGTCAGAAGCTTCCTTT
CASSLASGSEASF
>.|TRBD1|TRBV18|TRBJ2-1|14
TGTGCCAGCTCACAGGGACAGAGTTCCTACGAGCAGTTCTTC
CASSQGQSSYEQFF
>.|TRBD1|TRBV24-1|TRBJ2-7|15
TGTGCCAGCAGTTTATCCCAGGGGGCGGCCTACGAGCAGTACTTC
CASSLSQGAAYEQYF
>many|.|TRBV14|TRBJ2-5|16
TGTGCCAGCAGCCAAGTAGGATCTTTTCGGTGGGAGACCCAGTACTTC
CASSQVGSFRWETQYF
>few|TRBD2|TRBV29-1|TRBJ2-1|14
TGCAGCGTTGACTGGCTAGCGGTCTACAATGAGCAGTTCTTC
CSVDWLAVYNEQFF
>many|.|TRBV25-1|TRBJ1-6|13
TGTGCCAGCAGTGAATTGTACTGGGGGGCACTCCACTTT
CASSELYWGALHF
>.|TRBD1|TRBV15|TRBJ1-4|18
TGTGCCACCAGCAGTGATTTCGGGACAGGGGGCATTAATGAAAAACTGTTTTTT
CATSSDFGTGGINEKLFF
>many|TRBD1|TRBV20-1|TRBJ1-5|17
TGCAGTGCTAGAGATAAAAACTCTGGGACAGGGAATCAGCCCCAGCATTTT
CSARDKNSGTGNQPQHF
>many|.|TRBV12-3/TRBV12-4|TRBJ1-2|15
TGTGCCAGCAGTTTAAGCGGGGGGAAAAACTATGGCTACACCTTC
CASSLSGGKNYGYTF
>.|.|TRBV24-1|TRBJ2-6|15
TGTGCCACCAGTGATTTGGGGGACAGGGCCAACGTCCTGACTTTC
CATSDLGDRANVLTF
>.|TRBD1|TRBV20-1|TRBJ1-5|13
TGCAGTGCTAGCACAGGGGTTTTTCAGCCCCAGCATTTT
CSASTGVFQPQHF
>.|TRBD1|TRBV28|TRBJ2-7|15
TGTGCCAGCAGTTTCAGGACAGGGGGCTCAGGCGAGCAGTACTTC
CASSFRTGGSGEQYF
>few|TRBD1|TRBV4-3|TRBJ1-4|16
TGCGCCAGCAGCCCCCTTGGGACAGGGGAGGAGGAAAAACTGTTTTTT
CASSPLGTGEEEKLFF
>.|.|TRBV20-1|TRBJ2-1|14
TGCAGTGCTAGGGACACCAGTCAATACAATGAGCAGTTCTTC
CSARDTSQYNEQFF
>many|TRBD2|TRBV9|TRBJ2-5|15
TGTGCCAGCAGCGCGGGCGCCGGACTAGTAGAGACCCAGTACTTC
CASSAGAGLVETQYF
>few|TRBD1|TRBV28|TRBJ1-1|14
TGTGCCAGCAAGTCCGGACAGGGTCGCACTGAAGCTTTCTTT
CASKSGQGRTEAFF
>.|TRBD2|TRBV7-3|TRBJ2-2|15
TGTGCCAGCAGCTTAGCGGGACTACTCACCGGGGAGCTGTTTTTT
CASSLAGLLTGELFF
>many|.|TRBV10-3|TRBJ2-2|14
TGTGCCATCAGTGTAACAGGGTTCACCGGGGAGCTGTTTTTT
CAISVTGFTGELFF
>.|.|TRBV7-6|TRBJ2-1|15
TGTGCCAGCAGCTCAAGCTATGGTCCCTACAATGAGCAGTTCTTC
CASSSSYGPYNEQFF
>few|TRBD2|TRBV29-1|TRBJ2-5|14
TGCAGCGTCGTAGCGGGAGCGGTACAAGAGACCCAGTACTTC
CSVVAGAVQETQYF
>.|TRBD2|TRBV10-1|TRBJ2-7|16
TGCGCCAGCAGTGATTCTCCTAGCGGGAGGACCTACGAGCAGTACTTC
CASSDSPSGRTYEQYF
>once|TRBD1|TRBV10-3|TRBJ2-5|16
TGTGCCATCAGTGAAACGACAGGGATTCTAGGAGAGACCCAGTACTTC
CAISETTGILGETQYF
>many|TRBD1|TRBV6-5|TRBJ1-5|14
TGTGCCAGCAGATCCGGACAGGGGCATCAGCCCCAGCATTTT
CASRSGQGHQPQHF
>many|TRBD1|TRBV7-3|TRBJ1-2|20
TGTGCCAGCAGCTTAACGTCGGACCGATATCCGGGACAGGGCAACTATGGCTACACCTTC
CASSLTSDRYPGQGNYGYTF
>.|.|TRBV5-1|TRBJ2-7|15
TGTGCCAGCAGCCTCAGGGGTAGGACCTCCTACGAGCAGTACTTC
CASSLRGRTSYEQYF
>many|TRBD1|TRBV7-9|TRBJ2-1|15
TGTGCCAGCAGCTTACAGGGACAGGGAGGCGATGAGCAGTTCTTC
CASSLQGQGGDEQFF
>.|TRBD1|TRBV20-1|TRBJ1-4|13
TGCAGTGCTCCACAGGGGGCGGGTGAAAAACTGTTTTTT
CSAPQGAGEKLFF
>.|.|TRBV20-1|TRBJ1-1|11
TGCAGTAGGGCAGGGAAGACTGAAGCTTTCTTT
CSRAGKTEAFF
>many|.|TRBV29-1|TRBJ2-1|15
TGCAGCGTTGAAGGTCGAGGGAGCTCCTACAATGAGCAGTTCTTC
CSVEGRGSSYNEQFF
>.|.|TRBV30|TRBJ1-1|11
TGTGCCTGGAGTGAGGACGGGAAAGCTTTCTTT
CAWSEDGKAFF
>many|.|TRBV7-8|TRBJ1-1|15
TGTGCCAGCAGTCCCTATGAGGGGGGAGACACTGAAGCTTTCTTT
CASSPYEGGDTEAFF
>many|.|TRBV2|TRBJ1-4|13
TGTGCCAGCAGGGACAACGAAGATGAAAAACTGTTTTTT
CASRDNEDEKLFF
>.|.|TRBV10-2|TRBJ1-1|16
TGCGCCAGCAGTGAGTCCTACCTTCAGGGGACACCTGAAGCTTTCTTT
CASSESYLQGTPEAFF
>.|TRBD1|TRBV2|TRBJ1-1|15
TGTGCCAGCAGCACGGGACAGGGCGGGAGGACTGAAGCTTTCTTT
CASSTGQGGRTEAFF
>.|.|TRBV10-2|TRBJ1-5|13
TGCGCCAGCACGAGCGGGAGGGGGCAGCCCCAGCATTTT
CASTSGRGQPQHF
>.|.|TRBV10-2|TRBJ2-7|21
.
CASSDSGFYLCALDGTYEQYF
>many|TRBD2|TRBV29-1|TRBJ2-7|13
TGCAGCGTGCTACATAGCGGGAGCTACGAGCAGTACTTC
CSVLHSGSYEQYF
>many|.|TRBV20-1|TRBJ2-5|15
TGCAGTGCTATGATTCGACCGACCGTCCGAGAGACCCAGTACTTC
CSAMIRPTVRETQYF
>few|.|TRBV13|TRBJ1-6|16
TGTGCCAGCAGCTTAAATCAGGGGCCGGTAGGCTCACCCCTCCACTTT
CASSLNQGPVGSPLHF
>few|.|TRBV10-3|TRBJ2-2|17
TGTGCCAGCAGTGAAATGGTGGACAGCAAAAACACCGGGGAGCTGTTTTTT
CASSEMVDSKNTGELFF
>.|TRBD1|TRBV28|TRBJ1-4|17
TGTGCCAGCAGACCGGGACAGGGTCTCGCCACTAATGAAAAACTGTTTTTT
CASRPGQGLATNEKLFF